The rows below give T cell receptor beta chains drawn from one sample of a study of shared clonotypes between healthy human individuals. The method was immunoSEQ multiplex PCR; TCRdb's version includes in-frame clones alone and lacks a portion of them. The sample gives fewer than 1.4 million clones, around 78% of which show up once; around 0.61% is in the top ten. Sequencing input: memory CD4+ T cells from PBMCs. The receptors were gathered from a man aged 18 to 29 in good health. Some clones in this sample may be carry-over from other donors' samples. CDR3s include the opening cysteine and the closing phenylalanine or tryptophan. A D gene is named only where the DNA matches it firmly. Some rows have no size entry. The others give once, few or many, or a class for an expanded clone.

len: 15
abundance: -
d_gene: -
v_gene: TRBV6-6
j_gene: TRBJ2-2
CDR3nt: TGTGCCAGCAGTTACCCGGGGCGCAACACCGGGGAGCTGTTTTTT
CDR3aa: CASSYPGRNTGELFF

len: 16
abundance: -
d_gene: -
v_gene: TRBV6-5
j_gene: TRBJ1-1
CDR3nt: TGTGCCAGCAGTTATCTCCCTGGGAGGATGAACACTGAAGCTTTCTTT
CDR3aa: CASSYLPGRMNTEAFF

len: 18
abundance: -
d_gene: TRBD1
v_gene: TRBV4-3
j_gene: TRBJ1-5
CDR3nt: TGCGCCAGCAGCCAAGTTATGGGGACAGGGGTTAACGATCAGCCCCAGCATTTT
CDR3aa: CASSQVMGTGVNDQPQHF

len: 13
abundance: -
d_gene: -
v_gene: TRBV5-1
j_gene: TRBJ2-5
CDR3nt: TGCGCCAGCAGCTTTGGACAACAAGAGACCCAGTACTTC
CDR3aa: CASSFGQQETQYF

len: 15
abundance: once
d_gene: TRBD1
v_gene: TRBV28
j_gene: TRBJ2-5
CDR3nt: TGTGCCAGCAGTTTATGCCGGACAGGCCAAGAGACCCAGTACTTC
CDR3aa: CASSLCRTGQETQYF

len: 14
abundance: -
d_gene: -
v_gene: TRBV29-1
j_gene: TRBJ2-5
CDR3nt: TGCAGCGTTGAATCTGGGTCAGGGTCAGAGACCCAGTACTTC
CDR3aa: CSVESGSGSETQYF

len: 12
abundance: -
d_gene: -
v_gene: TRBV7-8
j_gene: TRBJ2-1
CDR3nt: TGTGCCAGCAGCGAACAGGGATACGAGCAGTTCTTC
CDR3aa: CASSEQGYEQFF

len: 14
abundance: -
d_gene: TRBD1
v_gene: TRBV28
j_gene: TRBJ1-2
CDR3nt: TGTGCCAGCAGTTCGGGGACAGGGGTCTATGGCTACACCTTC
CDR3aa: CASSSGTGVYGYTF

len: 15
abundance: many
d_gene: -
v_gene: TRBV28
j_gene: TRBJ2-6
CDR3nt: TGTGCCAGCAGTTTAGGGTACTCTGGGGCCAACGTCCTGACTTTC
CDR3aa: CASSLGYSGANVLTF

len: 14
abundance: -
d_gene: -
v_gene: TRBV5-6
j_gene: TRBJ1-1
CDR3nt: TGTGCCAGCAGCTGGACCTTAGAGGGGACTGAAGCTTTCTTT
CDR3aa: CASSWTLEGTEAFF

len: 13
abundance: -
d_gene: TRBD2
v_gene: TRBV29-1
j_gene: TRBJ2-7
CDR3nt: TGCAGCGTTGGTTTTAGCGGGAGTCGGGAGCAGTACTTC
CDR3aa: CSVGFSGSREQYF

len: 13
abundance: -
d_gene: -
v_gene: TRBV2
j_gene: TRBJ2-1
CDR3nt: TGTGCCAGCAGTTCCCGACCCTACAATGAGCAGTTCTTC
CDR3aa: CASSSRPYNEQFF

len: 18
abundance: -
d_gene: TRBD2
v_gene: TRBV29-1
j_gene: TRBJ2-1
CDR3nt: TGCAGCGTTGAAGATGAGAGCGGGAGCGGGAGGGGGTTAAAAGAGCAGTTCTTC
CDR3aa: CSVEDESGSGRGLKEQFF

len: 13
abundance: -
d_gene: TRBD2
v_gene: TRBV28
j_gene: TRBJ2-7
CDR3nt: TGTGCCAGCATGTCTAGCGGGAGGCAAGAGCAGTACTTC
CDR3aa: CASMSSGRQEQYF

len: 13
abundance: -
d_gene: -
v_gene: TRBV28
j_gene: TRBJ2-1
CDR3nt: TGTGCCAGCAGTTTAGCCCGGCCCAATGAGCAGTTCTTC
CDR3aa: CASSLARPNEQFF

len: 14
abundance: many
d_gene: -
v_gene: TRBV6-6
j_gene: TRBJ2-7
CDR3nt: TGTGCCAGCAGTTACATGGCTGGTGGCGGCGAGCAGTACTTC
CDR3aa: CASSYMAGGGEQYF

len: 15
abundance: -
d_gene: TRBD1
v_gene: TRBV29-1
j_gene: TRBJ2-3
CDR3nt: TGCAGCGGAGGACTGACAGGGGGCAGCACAGATACGCAGTATTTT
CDR3aa: CSGGLTGGSTDTQYF

len: 13
abundance: -
d_gene: -
v_gene: TRBV5-6
j_gene: TRBJ2-7
CDR3nt: TGTGCCAGCAGCTCCCCCGGCTCCTACGAGCAGTACTTC
CDR3aa: CASSSPGSYEQYF

len: 15
abundance: once
d_gene: TRBD2
v_gene: TRBV6-1
j_gene: TRBJ2-5
CDR3nt: TGTGCCAGCAGTGAAGGATCTAGCGGTCAAGAGACCCAGTACTTC
CDR3aa: CASSEGSSGQETQYF

len: 18
abundance: -
d_gene: TRBD2
v_gene: TRBV5-1
j_gene: TRBJ2-5
CDR3nt: TGCGCCAGCAGCTTGGCGGTAGCGGGAGGGCGTCTACAAGAGACCCAGTACTTC
CDR3aa: CASSLAVAGGRLQETQYF

len: 12
abundance: -
d_gene: -
v_gene: TRBV5-1
j_gene: TRBJ2-4
CDR3nt: TGCGCCAGCAGCTCGGAGGGGAACATTCAGTACTTC
CDR3aa: CASSSEGNIQYF

len: 12
abundance: -
d_gene: -
v_gene: TRBV30
j_gene: TRBJ1-2
CDR3nt: TGTGCCTGGACCCCCCAGCCTTATGGCTACACCTTC
CDR3aa: CAWTPQPYGYTF

len: 16
abundance: -
d_gene: TRBD2
v_gene: TRBV6-6
j_gene: TRBJ2-5
CDR3nt: TGTGCCAGCAGTACTGGGACTAGCGGGTACCAAGAGACCCAGTACTTC
CDR3aa: CASSTGTSGYQETQYF

len: 15
abundance: -
d_gene: -
v_gene: TRBV19
j_gene: TRBJ2-4
CDR3nt: TGTGCCAGCGGACCCCACAAACTAGCCAAAAACATTCAGTACTTC
CDR3aa: CASGPHKLAKNIQYF

len: 13
abundance: -
d_gene: -
v_gene: TRBV2
j_gene: TRBJ1-1
CDR3nt: TGTGCCAGCAGTGCCGAAAAGGGCACTGAAGCTTTCTTT
CDR3aa: CASSAEKGTEAFF

len: 13
abundance: -
d_gene: TRBD2
v_gene: TRBV6-5
j_gene: TRBJ2-1
CDR3nt: TGTGCCAGCAGACCCCTTAGCGGGAGAGAGCAGTTCTTC
CDR3aa: CASRPLSGREQFF

len: 17
abundance: few
d_gene: -
v_gene: TRBV5-1
j_gene: TRBJ1-1
CDR3nt: TGCGCCAGCAGCTTGGCGGGGGGCGCAGGTGCGTGGACTGAAGCTTTCTTT
CDR3aa: CASSLAGGAGAWTEAFF

len: 13
abundance: -
d_gene: -
v_gene: TRBV10-3
j_gene: TRBJ1-4
CDR3nt: TGTGCCATCAGTGAGTCCGGAATAGAAAAACTGTTTTTT
CDR3aa: CAISESGIEKLFF